This T cell receptor beta chain was captured in a study of T cells in Graves' hyperthyroidism and ophthalmopathy. Study-level findings and limits: Researchers report that a 13 V-J model separated ophthalmopathy from stable hyperthyroidism.

V was clipped by 9 bases and J by 4 bases, with 13 bases between them. CDR1 and CDR2 (germline): MDHEN, SYDVKM. CDR3 length: 14 residues. RNA transcripts served as the template for amplifying TCR beta CDR3 regions. The HTBI set primed first-round TCR CDR3 RT-PCR. Each CDR3 protein is one row after TCRdb ran MiXCR on the multiplex PCR reads. The data contain 300,000 or so distinct CDR3 sequences, over 20% of them singletons. This clonotype was counted ten times or more. No antigen is known for it. It was approximately 9.7 ml of fresh peripheral blood that supplied the PBMCs. The V gene is TRBV28, the J gene TRBJ2-6; D remains ambiguous. This TCR was recovered from a woman aged 50 to 65 with Graves' hyperthyroidism. What was sequenced was blood. The CDR3 protein is CASKRGSGANVLTF. CDR3 coding DNA: TGTGCCAGTAAAAGAGGCTCCGGGGCCAACGTCCTGACTTTC.